This T cell receptor beta chain was recovered during a study of T cells in Graves' hyperthyroidism and ophthalmopathy. Many counts were recorded for this clonotype. Its antigen remains unknown. Findings of the study overall: Separating ophthalmopathy from stable hyperthyroidism was achieved by a 13 V-J model.

V was clipped by 2 bases and J by 3 bases, with 7 bases between them. The CDR3 consists of 13 residues. Diagnoses were established using clinical symptoms, serum thyroxine and TRAb, thyroid ultrasound and orbital computed tomography. Researchers amplified the TCR beta CDR3 regions from RNA transcripts. When the TCR CDR3 underwent first-round RT-PCR, the HTBI primer set was used. One entry per CDR3 protein, called by TCRdb with MiXCR from the multiplex PCR reads. The table shows about 400,000 distinct CDR3 sequences, with roughly 13% occurring only once. Sequenced: blood. The receptor was isolated from a woman aged 18-30 years with Graves' hyperthyroidism. The chain has TRBV12-3 or TRBV12-4 and TRBJ1-2; tentatively, D is TRBD1 (6 bases). CDR3 in amino acids: CASSLRQDYGYTF. In nucleotides, the CDR3 is TGTGCCAGCAGTTTAAGACAGGACTATGGCTACACCTTC.